Here is one T cell receptor beta chain with its context. This sample was included in a study of blood T cell repertoires in COVID-19. Clones were read by immunoSEQ multiplex PCR, and TCRdb kept only the in-frame ones, dropping some. The table has 32,000 or so clones, around 90% seen once; the top ten hold around 2%. CDR1 is GTSNPN and CDR2 is SVGIG in the germline V gene (reference sequence). Trimming took 4 bases from V and 8 from J, leaving 9 bases between them. The CDR3 runs to 12 residues. The TCR sequence derives from a man between 45 and 60 years old with active or convalescent COVID-19. The sequencing input was peripheral blood. V is TRBV30 and J is TRBJ1-6, with a tentative D call TRBD1 (6 bases). This chain's CDR3 is CAWTRTDSPLHF. The CDR3 DNA reads as TGTGCCTGGACCCGGACAGATTCACCCCTCCACTTT.